The entry below describes one TCR beta chain. This record belongs to a study of control samples from healthy donors and cancer patients. Looked up from germline, CDR1 is SGHRS and CDR2 is YFSETQ. Trimming removed 0 bases from V and 3 bases from J; junction bases left unmatched: 2. The CDR3 runs 14 residues. TCRdb's table, derived via immunoSEQ multiplex PCR, lists solely in-frame clones and lacks some. This table has approximately 84,000 clones, roughly 86% appearing once. Sequencing used blood. This chain links TRBV5-1 with TRBJ2-7, with 8 bases identical to TRBD1. The sequence was obtained from a woman aged 55-69 years in good health. The CDR3 region is CASSLVRGLYEQYF. In nucleotides, the CDR3 is TGCGCCAGCAGCTTGGTCAGGGGGCTCTACGAGCAGTACTTC.